This T cell receptor beta chain was recorded in a study of blood T cell repertoires in COVID-19. Profiled with immunoSEQ multiplex PCR; TCRdb holds only in-frame clones, not every one. The sample holds more than 200,000 clones, 80% to 90% seen once. CDR3 size: 12 residues. The V end was cut by 10 bases, the J end by 4 bases, with 11 bases between. Germline assignment: CDR1 ENHRY and CDR2 SYGVKD. Participants were placed into cohorts based on the clinical history they reported. The sequence was collected from a woman younger than 45 who had been exposed to COVID-19. The V call is TRBV10-3, the J call TRBJ2-1; tentative D call: TRBD2 (6 bases). Sequencing was performed on PBMCs or T cells enriched from blood (not recorded which). In DNA form, the CDR3 reads TGTGCCACCTTGGGACTTTACAATGAGCAGTTCTTC. Residues: CATLGLYNEQFF.